The sequence of this T cell receptor (beta chain) was determined in a study of T cells in localized non-small cell lung cancer. Notes on this clone: The antigen is unknown. Other DNA sequences of this sample code for an identical CDR3.

The assay was immunoSEQ multiplex PCR, and TCRdb's table has in-frame clones only and misses some. This sample has fewer than 25,000 clones; about 89% occur once, and the top ten carry about 4.3%. With 3 bases clipped from V and 1 base from J, the junction kept 8 bases outside the gene matches. Per the germline V gene, CDR1 is MDHEN and CDR2 is SYDVKM. CDR3 length: 16 residues. Study-wide points: Sequencing was restricted to one tumor region; therefore, heterogeneity remains possible. Adjacent lung had a median approximately 50 of the 100 largest tumor clones. Uninvolved adjacent lung had the highest recorded T cell clonality, with tumor below it. Density of T cells in blood, when higher, went with longer overall survival.

This sample comprised peripheral blood, obtained before any cancer treatment. The chain combines TRBV28 with TRBJ2-7; TRBD1 aligns across 8 bases. The clonotype originates from a male donor older than 55 with stage I squamous cell lung carcinoma. CDR3 sequence (DNA): TGTGCCAGCAGTTTCTCTGGGACAGGAAATTCCTACGAGCAGTACTTC. Its protein is CASSFSGTGNSYEQYF.